The source of this T cell receptor beta chain is a study of shared clonotypes between healthy human individuals. Study-wide background: Donors were a couple of women and a few men aged 18 to 49. Findings and limits, study-wide: Sampling used blood alone; tissue repertoires probably differ.

A remark on this clone: Its antigen is still unknown.

The naive CD8 population came from CD45RO-negative cells selected for CCR7, without terminally differentiated effector memory CD45RA+ cells. The data were produced by immunoSEQ multiplex PCR, yet TCRdb's version contains in-frame clones alone and is incomplete. The data show about 2 million clones, with about 95% seen just once and 1% to 1.3% held by the top ten. Germline assignment: CDR1 LNHNV and CDR2 YYDKDF (reference sequence). V was cut by 0 bases and J by 0 bases, with 12 bases left in between. This CDR3 has 16 amino acids. The chain has TRBV15 and TRBJ2-7; tentatively, D is TRBD2 (6 bases). The TCR comes from a man younger than 35 in good health. The sequenced sample consisted of naive CD8+ T cells sorted from blood. CDR3 bases: TGTGCCACCAGCAGAGAGACGGGACTCCTCTCCTACGAGCAGTACTTC. Translating gives CATSRETGLLSYEQYF.